This T cell receptor (beta chain) is drawn from a study of shared clonotypes between healthy human individuals. Study-wide background: The cohort comprised a couple of women and a few men. Their ages spanned 18 to 49 years.

CDR1 is SGHVS, CDR2 FNYEAQ, per germline. This CDR3 has 18 residues. Trimming at V came to 6 bases and at J to 1 base, leaving 10 bases not matched to a gene. The repertoire was sequenced with immunoSEQ multiplex PCR; TCRdb's copy has only in-frame clones and lacks some. The data show some 1 million clones, around 74% seen once. The chain couples TRBV7-6 to TRBJ2-3, with TRBD2 identical over 13 bases. Sequenced sample: memory CD4+ T cells sorted from blood. Indicated subset: CD45RA-negative fraction. This TCR came from a young man in good health. The CDR3 region has the DNA TGTGCCAGCAGATCTGGAGGACTAGCGGGAGCAGGCACAGATACGCAGTATTTT. This codes for CASRSGGLAGAGTDTQYF.